Described below is a single T cell receptor (beta chain) sequence and its context. This sample stems from a study of blood T cell repertoires in COVID-19. This CDR3 comprises 14 residues. The germline gives CDR1 GTSNPN, CDR2 SVGIG (reference sequence). V shed 6 bases, J shed 3 bases, and the junction held 9 bases outside the gene matches. Assay: immunoSEQ multiplex PCR; the TCRdb copy retains only in-frame clones and omits some. The sample records over 250,000 clones, about 86% being singletons. The sequenced sample was PBMCs or T cells enriched from blood (not recorded which). J is TRBJ1-2 and V is TRBV30, with 8 bases identical to TRBD1. The receptor's source is a man aged 25-45 years with acute COVID-19. In nucleotides, the CDR3 is TGTGCCTGCGCCACAGGGGGAGGGTACTATGGCTACACCTTC. Its translation is CACATGGGYYGYTF.